Reported below is one TCR beta chain. Its antigen is not identified. TCRdb's copy holds only in-frame clones and misses some; the assay was immunoSEQ multiplex PCR. The table has about 400,000 clones, about 89% seen once. The treatment denotes: 19 received Ad26.COV2.S at low or high dose, single or two shots; several received placebo; per-sample allocation not given. Each sample was drawn 63 days after the first injection (of vaccine or placebo). Boston provided a donor who was an adult aged 18-55 years. The data were obtained in a study of Ad26.COV2.S vaccination and SARS-CoV-2 variants. Study at large: Recipients of Ad26.COV2.S got it intramuscularly, once or twice 56 days apart.

Points from the study as a whole: For non-spike TCRs, breadth in vaccine recipients resembled that in placebo recipients. Vaccine recipients showed a spike-specific TCR breadth that was higher than in placebo recipients.

CDR1 is LNHDA and CDR2 is SQIVND in the germline V gene (reference sequence). The CDR3 totals 15 residues. Trimming shortened V by 4 bases and J by 3 bases, and 16 bases separated the two germline ends. This TCR was sampled from a person aged 18-60 years who received the Ad26.COV2.S COVID-19 vaccine or a placebo. The rearrangement uses TRBV19 and TRBJ2-7; a possible D gene is TRBD1 (6 bases). The sample in question was peripheral blood, obtained in a trial of Ad26.COV2.S vaccine versus placebo. This CDR3 is CASSRDAQGLYEQYF. In DNA, the CDR3 is TGTGCCAGTAGTAGAGATGCGCAGGGGCTCTACGAGCAGTACTTC.